These 24 T cell receptor beta chains came from one sample sequenced in a study of cytomegalovirus exposure and HLA in healthy donors. PCR employed 60 Vbeta and 13 Jbeta primers. Here immunoSEQ multiplex PCR was the method, and the copy in TCRdb shows in-frame clones only, minus some. Among roughly 250,000 clones listed, about 80% were seen once. The sample comprised PBMCs. These receptors originate from a girl aged 2-10 years in good health and CMV-seronegative.

The chain has TRBV7-9 and TRBJ1-5; weak D call: TRBD1 (5 bases). The CDR3 is 15 residues long. Trimming took off 5 bases at V and 5 bases at J, with 16 bases between the two ends. Germline V gene lookup returns CDR1 SEHNR and CDR2 FQNEAQ (reference sequence). CDR3 residues: CASSPGDSSYQPQHF. In DNA, the CDR3 is TGTGCCAGCAGCCCCGGAGACAGTTCATATCAGCCCCAGCATTTT.

Notes on this clone: One end of the junction does not line up with germline, which may come from a read error. The chain couples TRBV25-1 to TRBJ2-7; 7 bases are shared with TRBD1. The CDR3 is 13 residues long. Germline V gene lookup returns CDR1 MGHDK and CDR2 SYGVNS. CDR3 region: CASSGDHRDRKNF. As DNA, the CDR3 is TGTGCCAGCAGTGGAGACCACCGGGACAGAAAAAACTTC.

The V call is TRBV6-5, the J call TRBJ1-2, with D possibly matching TRBD1 (6 bases). V gave up 2 bases and J gave up 1 base, with 14 bases separating them. The CDR3 is made up of 16 amino acids. CDR1 is MNHEY, CDR2 SVGAGI, per germline. In DNA form, the CDR3 reads TGTGCCAGCAGTTACCACCGGGACAATAATAACTATGGCTACACCTTC. It translates to CASSYHRDNNNYGYTF.

The chain couples TRBV30 to TRBJ2-4, with 7 bases aligning to TRBD2. This CDR3 comprises 15 residues. CDR1 and CDR2 from the germline V gene are GTSNPN and SVGIG (reference sequence). The trim removed 7 bases at V and 12 bases at J, leaving 21 bases unmatched. CDR3 residues: CASNKAGDPSWRQYF. CDR3 coding DNA: TGTGCCTCAAATAAGGCGGGGGACCCCTCATGGCGTCAGTACTTC.

The chain has TRBV30 and TRBJ2-1, with D possibly TRBD1 on 5 matching bases. V was clipped by 0 bases and J by 7 bases, with 19 bases between them. Germline loops: CDR1 GTSNPN, CDR2 SVGIG (reference sequence). CDR3 length equals 16 residues. CDR3 residues: CAWSVPDSGFRNEQFF. CDR3 nucleotides: TGTGCCTGGAGTGTACCCGATTCAGGGTTTCGGAATGAGCAGTTCTTC.

This clone was seen more than once but under ten times. This rearrangement joins TRBV6-5 to TRBJ2-7; 7 bases map to TRBD1. Germline CDR1 and CDR2: MNHEY and SVGAGI. V shed 2 bases and J 6 bases; nucleotides not matched to a gene: 13. CDR3 size: 16 residues. The CDR3: CASSYLGRGTEGEQYF. In DNA form, the CDR3 reads TGTGCCAGCAGTTACCTTGGGAGAGGGACAGAAGGCGAGCAGTACTTC.

The chain has TRBV2 and TRBJ2-2, with TRBD1 matching over 9 bases. The germline CDR1 and CDR2 sequences are SNHLY and FYNNEI. The CDR3 runs to 14 residues. Germline trimming cut 7 bases from V and 6 bases from J; bases unmatched to any gene: 6. CDR3 loop: CASITDRGPGELFF. The CDR3 bases are TGTGCCAGCATCACGGACAGGGGCCCCGGGGAGCTGTTTTTT.

V and J are TRBV2 and TRBJ2-1; TRBD1 agrees at 7 bases. The CDR3 is made up of 13 amino acids. Germline CDR1 reads SNHLY; CDR2 reads FYNNEI. The junction had 7 bases not matched to a gene; V was cut back by 8 bases and J by 6 bases. The CDR3 bases are TGTGCCAGCGGCCGGGGACAGATCAATGAGCAGTTCTTC. Its protein is CASGRGQINEQFF.

V is TRBV27 and J is TRBJ1-2, with 7 bases aligning to TRBD1. V was clipped by 2 bases and J by 4 bases; unmatched bases: 13. Looked up from germline, CDR1 is MNHEY and CDR2 is SMNVEV (reference sequence). The CDR3 length is 17 residues. This CDR3 reads CASSLIGAGGLFYGYTF. The CDR3 region has the DNA TGTGCCAGCAGTTTAATCGGGGCAGGGGGACTTTTCTATGGCTACACCTTC.

This chain links TRBV9 with TRBJ2-1, with 7 bases lining up with TRBD2. This CDR3 region has 16 residues. Germline V lookup: CDR1 SGDLS, CDR2 YYNGEE. V lost 2 bases and J lost 6; bases outside the gene matches: 11. CDR3 nucleotides: TGTGCCAGCAGCGTGACTAGCAGCGCGCGTACCAATGAGCAGTTCTTC. Its protein product is CASSVTSSARTNEQFF.

The V gene is TRBV25-1, the J gene TRBJ2-2; 10 nucleotides match TRBD1. CDR1 and CDR2 (germline): MGHDK, SYGVNS. J lost 6 bases, V lost 9 bases, and 7 bases had no gene match. The CDR3 covers 14 residues. The CDR3 spells CASQSGTGAGELFF. DNA of the CDR3: TGTGCCAGTCAATCGGGGACAGGGGCCGGGGAGCTGTTTTTT.

The chain employs TRBV4-1 and TRBJ2-2; D might be TRBD1 (6 bases). Trimming shortened V by 4 bases and J by 6 bases, and 21 bases separated the two germline ends. Germline V CDR1 and CDR2: MGHRA, YSYEKL. The CDR3 sequence is 17 residues long. Here the CDR3 reads CASSLLWKTGPPGELFF. The CDR3 nucleotides are TGCGCCAGCAGCCTTCTTTGGAAGACAGGACCACCCGGGGAGCTGTTTTTT.

V gene TRBV9 combines with J gene TRBJ1-1, with 7 bases lining up with TRBD1. CDR1 is SGDLS, CDR2 YYNGEE, per germline. The CDR3 runs 14 residues. Trimming at V came to 3 bases and at J to 1 base, leaving 3 bases not matched to a gene. This CDR3 reads CASSAWTGNTEAFF. In DNA, the CDR3 is TGTGCCAGCAGCGCCTGGACAGGGAACACTGAAGCTTTCTTT.

There are a few counts of this clone. The chain couples TRBV7-7 to TRBJ2-2; 7 bases are a match to TRBD2. Germline values: CDR1 SSHAT, CDR2 FNYEAQ (reference sequence). V was pared by 4 bases and J by 8 bases, with 7 bases of the junction left unmatched. The CDR3 consists of 14 residues. This chain's CDR3 is CASSSTSEGGELFF. In DNA form, the CDR3 reads TGTGCCAGCAGCTCCACTAGCGAGGGTGGGGAGCTGTTTTTT.

The V and J genes are TRBV27 and TRBJ1-5; D possibly corresponds to TRBD1 (6 bases). The CDR3 is 15 residues long. Germline-derived CDR1 and CDR2 are MNHEY and SMNVEV (reference sequence). The V and J ends lost 3 bases and 7 bases respectively, with 16 bases between them. CDR3 sequence reads: CASSFGSRGDQPQHF. The CDR3 DNA is TGTGCCAGCAGTTTTGGGAGCAGGGGAGACCAGCCCCAGCATTTT.

This chain joins TRBV5-1 and TRBJ2-7, with D possibly TRBD1 on 5 matching bases. Per germline, CDR1 SGHRS and CDR2 YFSETQ. There are 16 residues in the CDR3. V was clipped by 0 bases and J by 2 bases, with 15 bases between them. This chain's CDR3 is CASSLDRGTPAYEQYF. The CDR3 DNA follows: TGCGCCAGCAGCTTGGATAGGGGCACCCCAGCCTACGAGCAGTACTTC.

The chain uses TRBV19 and TRBJ2-7, with D maybe TRBD1 (6 bases). V was clipped by 5 bases and J by 7 bases, with 21 bases between them. The CDR3 sequence is 15 residues long. Germline-derived CDR1 and CDR2 are LNHDA and SQIVND (reference sequence). CDR3 region: CASSPGTHNQGEQYF. The CDR3 nucleotides are TGTGCCAGTAGTCCCGGGACACACAATCAGGGGGAGCAGTACTTC. Combining the CDR3 with reference TRBV19 and TRBJ2-7 gives the whole variable domain DGGITQSPKYLFRKEGQNVTLSCEQNLNHDAMYWYRQDPGQGLRLIYYSQIVNDFQKGDIAEGYSVSREKKESFPLTVTSAQKNPTAFYLCASSPGTHNQGEQYFGPGTRLTVT.

The chain has TRBV19 and TRBJ2-4; D perhaps matches TRBD1 (6 bases). Germline CDR1 is LNHDA and CDR2 is SQIVND (reference sequence). V was trimmed by 6 bases and J by 9 bases, leaving 12 bases between them. The CDR3 totals 12 residues. CDR3 in DNA: TGTGCCAGTAGCCTAGGACAGACCATTCAGTACTTC. It is translated as CASSLGQTIQYF.

The V call is TRBV5-4, the J call TRBJ2-1; D gene unclear. This CDR3 comprises 15 residues. Trimming removed 0 bases from V and 0 bases from J, with 7 bases in between. CDR1 is SGHNT and CDR2 is YYREEE in the germline V gene (reference sequence). CDR3 sequence (DNA): TGTGCCAGCAGCTTGGCGGCTAGCTCCTACAATGAGCAGTTCTTC. Residues: CASSLAASSYNEQFF.

This clone was counted a few times. This sequence joins TRBV6-5 and TRBJ1-1; D remains ambiguous. Germline V gene lookup returns CDR1 MNHEY and CDR2 SVGAGI. Deletions cut 1 base from V and 1 base from J, with 7 bases between. The CDR3 loop spans 14 amino acids. Here the CDR3 DNA reads TGTGCCAGCAGTTACTTTCGGTCGAACACTGAAGCTTTCTTT. This codes for CASSYFRSNTEAFF.

The rearrangement links TRBV6-5 to TRBJ1-3; D is uncertain. CDR1 and CDR2 (germline): MNHEY, SVGAGI. The V end was cut by 0 bases, the J end by 8 bases, with 8 bases between. The CDR3 sequence is 13 residues long. The CDR3 sequence: CASSYSRGYTIYF. CDR3 sequence (DNA): TGTGCCAGCAGTTACTCACGAGGATACACCATATATTTT.

The chain combines TRBV5-1 with TRBJ1-4, with a weak D call TRBD1 (5 bases). There are 16 residues in the CDR3. Germline V lookup: CDR1 SGHRS, CDR2 YFSETQ. V lost 5 bases to trimming and J lost 3 bases, with 17 bases between them. CDR3 loop: CASSQATGGANEKLFF. The CDR3 DNA reads TGCGCCAGCAGTCAGGCGACCGGAGGGGCTAATGAAAAACTGTTTTTT. Complete variable domain (other parts from reference TRBV5-1 and TRBJ1-4): KAGVTQTPRYLIKTRGQQVTLSCSPISGHRSVSWYQQTPGQGLQFLFEYFSETQRNKGNFPGRFSGRQFSNSRSEMNVSTLELGDSALYLCASSQATGGANEKLFFGSGTQLSVL.

This chain uses TRBV6-5 with TRBJ1-1; no definite D call. The V gene's germline CDR1 is MNHEY and CDR2 SVGAGI. V shed 3 bases and J shed 5 bases, with 10 bases lying between them. The CDR3 runs 13 residues. CDR3 loop: CASSYSGSTEAFF. DNA of the CDR3: TGTGCCAGCAGTTATTCCGGGAGTACTGAAGCTTTCTTT.

This clone was detected a few times. The chain links TRBV20-1 to TRBJ1-2; D gene ambiguous. The CDR3 contains 11 residues. The germline V gene has CDR1 DFQATT and CDR2 SNEGSKA (reference sequence). V was shortened by 2 bases and J by 4 bases, with 5 bases between the two germline ends. Here the CDR3 reads CSARSVYGYTF. Written as DNA, the CDR3 is TGCAGTGCTAGATCTGTCTATGGCTACACCTTC.